This TCR beta chain stems from a study of blood T cell repertoires in COVID-19. Study summary: Both acute and convalescent COVID-19 samples were obtained from the United States, Italy and Spain.

Method: immunoSEQ multiplex PCR; TCRdb's copy keeps in-frame clones and lacks some. The sample consists of 350,000 to 500,000 clones, around nine tenths of them appearing once. This clone was recorded only once. Seattle's enrolled individuals joined amid active infection and were then monitored longitudinally. The sequence was obtained from a man younger than 35 with COVID-19, enrolled during active disease. The sequenced sample was peripheral blood.

Here the CDR3 reads CASSLTTTGNEQYF. DNA of the CDR3: TGTGCCAGTAGTCTAACTACGACAGGGAACGAGCAGTACTTC. The V gene is TRBV19, the J gene TRBJ2-7, with 7 nucleotides matching TRBD1. After removal of 5 bases from V and 5 bases from J, the junction contained 9 bases not matched to a gene. The germline V gene has CDR1 LNHDA and CDR2 SQIVND (reference sequence). CDR3 length: 14 residues.